This is a list of T cell receptor beta chains from one sample in a study of identical twins. From the 5' RACE reads, TCRdb called clonotypes with MiXCR, one entry per CDR3 protein. This table has some 1,700,000 distinct CDR3 sequences, around 33% appearing once. Sample: cord blood. The receptors shown here come from a newborn girl in good health. The CDR3 runs from the conserved cysteine through the conserved F or W.

V gene | CDR3 protein
TRBV20-1 | CSARDPGTNYGYTF
TRBV20-1 | CSAREGTPMVQPQHF
TRBV18 | CASSPNGRVPTEAFF
TRBV6-5 | CASRLAIAGPGHKTQYF
TRBV25-1 | CASSEYPDSMNTEAFF
TRBV12-3/TRBV12-4 | CASSSGLADTQETQYF
TRBV5-1 | CASSLGMTGELFF
TRBV2 | CASRLLWGDNEQYF
TRBV27 | CASSSGAGVKPEQYF
TRBV25-1 | CASSELDRSNTGELFF
TRBV7-9 | CASSSGQRGDGYTF
TRBV14 | CASSQARGSTEAFF
TRBV4-1 | CASSPVPRGTYTF
TRBV6-1 | CASSELDSLNYGYTF
TRBV24-1 | CATSDADSGQETQYF
TRBV20-1 | CSAVQGNQPQHF
TRBV20-1 | CSARDWDRGDGYTF
TRBV28 | CASEVNSGAGTDTQYF
TRBV6-6 | CASSYGLTGGVRYGYTF
TRBV9 | CASSPRGSIAGADTQYF
TRBV27 | CASSLWGGREQFF
TRBV6-6 | CASSTQSSGANVLTF